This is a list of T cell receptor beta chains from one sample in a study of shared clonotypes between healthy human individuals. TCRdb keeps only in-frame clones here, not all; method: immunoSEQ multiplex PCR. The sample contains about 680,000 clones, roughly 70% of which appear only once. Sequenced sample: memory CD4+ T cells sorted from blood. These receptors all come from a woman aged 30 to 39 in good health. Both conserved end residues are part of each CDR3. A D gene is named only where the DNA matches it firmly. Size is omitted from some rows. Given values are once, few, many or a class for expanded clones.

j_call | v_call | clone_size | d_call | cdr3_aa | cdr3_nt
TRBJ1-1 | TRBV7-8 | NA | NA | CASSLARYTEAFF | TGTGCCAGCAGCCTCGCACGTTACACTGAAGCTTTCTTT
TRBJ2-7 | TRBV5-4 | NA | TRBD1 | CASSLMGQGIYEQYF | TGTGCCAGCAGCCTAATGGGACAGGGTATCTACGAGCAGTACTTC
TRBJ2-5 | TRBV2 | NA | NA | CASRGDSQTQYF | TGTGCCAGCAGAGGGGACTCACAGACCCAGTACTTC
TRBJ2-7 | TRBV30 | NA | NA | CAWSWGGLYEQYF | TGTGCCTGGAGTTGGGGCGGACTCTACGAGCAGTACTTC
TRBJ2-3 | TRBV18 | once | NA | CASSGTDPPDTQYF | TGTGCCAGCTCGGGGACGGATCCCCCAGATACGCAGTATTTT
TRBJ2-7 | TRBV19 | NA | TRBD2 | CASRAGTSVFNEQYF | TGTGCCAGTCGCGCCGGGACTAGCGTTTTCAACGAGCAGTACTTC
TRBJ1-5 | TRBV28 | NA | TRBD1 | CASSLLGTGIQPQHF | TGTGCCAGCAGTTTATTGGGGACAGGTATACAGCCCCAGCATTTT
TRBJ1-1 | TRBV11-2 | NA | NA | CASSLVAGGSSEAFF | TGTGCCAGCAGCTTAGTTGCGGGAGGGAGCTCTGAAGCTTTCTTT
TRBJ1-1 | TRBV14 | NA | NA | CASSPTALWVFF | TGTGCCAGCAGTCCTACAGCATTGTGGGTTTTCTTT
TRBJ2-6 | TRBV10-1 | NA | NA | CASSLMSSISGANVLTF | TGCGCCAGCAGTTTGATGAGTTCCATCTCTGGGGCCAACGTCCTGACTTTC
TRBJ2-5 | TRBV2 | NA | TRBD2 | CASIGLAGGTGTQYF | TGTGCCAGCATTGGTCTTGCGGGAGGGACCGGGACCCAGTACTTC
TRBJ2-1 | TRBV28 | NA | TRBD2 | CASNPGGGMGYNEQFF | TGTGCCAGCAACCCCGGCGGGGGAATGGGGTACAATGAGCAGTTCTTC
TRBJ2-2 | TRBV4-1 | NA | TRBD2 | CASSQPGLADGGELFF | TGCGCCAGCAGCCAGCCGGGACTAGCTGACGGCGGGGAGCTGTTTTTT
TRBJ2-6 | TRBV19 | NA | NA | CASSPPGLITGANVLTF | TGTGCCAGTAGTCCCCCGGGACTTATTACTGGGGCCAACGTCCTGACTTTC
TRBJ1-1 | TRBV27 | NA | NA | CASSSPFAYGAEAFF | TGTGCCAGCAGTAGCCCATTCGCTTATGGGGCCGAAGCTTTCTTT
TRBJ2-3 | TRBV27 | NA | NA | CASSSIGTISTDTQYF | TGTGCCAGCAGTTCGATCGGGACGATCAGCACAGATACGCAGTATTTT
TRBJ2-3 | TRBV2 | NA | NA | CASSVTSTSTDTQYF | TGTGCCAGCAGTGTAACTAGCACTAGCACAGATACGCAGTATTTT
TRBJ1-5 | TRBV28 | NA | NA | CASSLGHEAPQHF | TGTGCCAGCAGTTTAGGCCACGAGGCGCCCCAGCATTTT
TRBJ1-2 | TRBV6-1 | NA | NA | CASGGNYGYTF | TGTGCCAGCGGAGGGAACTATGGCTACACCTTC
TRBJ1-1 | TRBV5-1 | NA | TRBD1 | CASSAGTGVLAAFF | TGCGCCAGCAGCGCGGGGACAGGGGTTCTTGCAGCTTTCTTT
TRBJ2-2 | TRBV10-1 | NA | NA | CASTQDALTGELFF | TGCGCCAGCACCCAGGACGCACTCACCGGGGAGCTGTTTTTT
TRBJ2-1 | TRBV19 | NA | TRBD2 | CASSIETSGVGSYNEQFF | TGTGCCAGTAGTATTGAGACTAGCGGAGTGGGATCCTACAATGAGCAGTTCTTC
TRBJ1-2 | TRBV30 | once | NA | CACKGRHLWGYTF | TGTGCCTGCAAGGGCCGGCACTTGTGGGGCTACACCTTC
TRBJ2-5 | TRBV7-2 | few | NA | CASSLEAALRTQYF | TGTGCCAGCAGCTTAGAGGCTGCTCTCCGGACCCAGTACTTC
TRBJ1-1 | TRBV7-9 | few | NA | CASSHGTSRTEAFF | TGTGCCAGCAGCCACGGGACGTCGAGGACTGAAGCTTTCTTT
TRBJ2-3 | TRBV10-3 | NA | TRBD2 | CAITRTSGSRDTQYF | TGTGCCATCACCCGGACTAGCGGGAGTAGGGATACGCAGTATTTT
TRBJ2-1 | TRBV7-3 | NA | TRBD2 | CASSFTSGRREQFF | TGTGCCAGCAGCTTTACTAGCGGGAGGCGTGAGCAGTTCTTC
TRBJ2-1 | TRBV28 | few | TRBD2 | CASSESGTSYNEQFF | TGTGCCAGCAGTGAAAGCGGGACTAGCTACAATGAGCAGTTCTTC
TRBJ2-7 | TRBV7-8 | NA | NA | CASSLIRRAVYEQYF | TGTGCCAGCAGCTTAATACGGCGGGCCGTCTACGAGCAGTACTTC
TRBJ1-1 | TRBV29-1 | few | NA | CSVLAVNIWVNPAFF | TGCAGCGTCCTTGCCGTTAATATATGGGTCAATCCGGCTTTCTTT
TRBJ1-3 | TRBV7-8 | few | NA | CASSLRSAGDGTIYF | TGTGCCAGCAGCTTAAGGTCCGCAGGGGATGGCACCATATATTTT
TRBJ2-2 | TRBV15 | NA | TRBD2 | CATSGRLASNTGELFF | TGTGCCACCAGCGGCAGACTAGCCTCGAACACCGGGGAGCTGTTTTTT
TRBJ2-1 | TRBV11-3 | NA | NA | CASSLGSGEGNEQFF | TGTGCCAGCAGCTTAGGTTCGGGTGAAGGTAATGAGCAGTTCTTC
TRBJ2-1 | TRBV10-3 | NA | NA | CAISDSASSYNEQFF | TGTGCCATCAGTGACTCTGCCTCCTCCTACAATGAGCAGTTCTTC
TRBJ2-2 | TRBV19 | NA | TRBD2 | CASSPRTSGWFANTGELFF | TGTGCCAGTAGTCCTAGGACTAGCGGGTGGTTCGCGAACACCGGGGAGCTGTTTTTT
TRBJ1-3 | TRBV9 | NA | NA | CASGPGTLGNTIYF | TGTGCCAGCGGCCCAGGGACACTCGGAAACACCATATATTTT
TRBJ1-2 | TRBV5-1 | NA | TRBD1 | CASSEDTGTGGLYGYTF | TGCGCCAGCAGCGAAGATACCGGGACAGGGGGATTGTATGGCTACACCTTC
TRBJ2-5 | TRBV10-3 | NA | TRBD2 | CAIRPSGSWETQYF | TGTGCCATCAGGCCTAGCGGGAGTTGGGAGACCCAGTACTTC
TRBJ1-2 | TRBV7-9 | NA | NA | CASRERSTEGYTF | TGTGCCAGCAGGGAAAGGTCTACGGAAGGCTACACCTTC
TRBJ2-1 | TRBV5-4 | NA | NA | CAAMGSAAYNEQFF | TGTGCCGCCATGGGGTCTGCCGCCTACAATGAGCAGTTCTTC
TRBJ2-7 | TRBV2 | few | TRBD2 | CASSERGVNYEQYF | TGTGCCAGCAGTGAACGGGGGGTTAACTACGAGCAGTACTTC
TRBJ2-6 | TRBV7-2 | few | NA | CASSSWASGANVLTF | TGTGCCAGCAGTTCCTGGGCCTCTGGGGCCAACGTCCTGACTTTC
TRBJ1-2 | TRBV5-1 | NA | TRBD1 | CASSPGDRDNYGYTF | TGCGCCAGCAGCCCCGGGGACAGAGATAACTATGGCTACACCTTC
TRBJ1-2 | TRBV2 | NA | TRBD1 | CASSGDDRGNYGYTF | TGTGCCAGCAGTGGGGACGACAGGGGTAACTATGGCTACACCTTC
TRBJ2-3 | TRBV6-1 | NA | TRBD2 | CASSEVSVSGSADTQYF | TGTGCCAGCAGTGAAGTCTCGGTTAGCGGGAGTGCAGATACGCAGTATTTT
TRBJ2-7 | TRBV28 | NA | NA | CASSLEGGPYEQYF | TGTGCCAGCAGTTTAGAGGGGGGGCCGTACGAGCAGTACTTC
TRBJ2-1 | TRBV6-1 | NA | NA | CASSQGSSSYNEQFF | TGTGCCAGCAGTCAGGGCAGTAGCTCCTACAATGAGCAGTTCTTC
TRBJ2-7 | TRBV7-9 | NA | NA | CASGRAYEQYF | TGTGCCAGCGGTCGGGCCTACGAGCAGTACTTC
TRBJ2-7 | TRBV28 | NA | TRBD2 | CASSPGGSPFYEQYF | TGTGCCAGCAGCCCGGGAGGTTCCCCATTCTACGAGCAGTACTTC